The entry below describes one T cell receptor beta chain. Its cognate antigen is unknown. Peptide-pool stimulation followed by sequencing identified expanded antigen-specific CD4+ clonotypes in the ViraFEST assay. Researchers isolated CD4+ T cells once roughly nine days of culture had elapsed. This individual tested PCR-positive for SARS-CoV-2 infection between March and December 2020. This table comes from immunoSEQ multiplex PCR, and its TCRdb copy is limited to in-frame clones, with some not included. The data contain about 26,000 clones, about 80% of them seen just once; the ten biggest clones take up roughly a sixth. This specimen belongs to a study of vaccination effects on CD4 cells after COVID-19. V was pared by 10 bases and J by 1 base, with 13 bases between. The CDR3 consists of 13 residues. In germline, CDR1 is LGHDT, CDR2 YNNKEL (reference sequence).

The sequenced sample was CD4+ T cells from PBMCs cultured with HCoV-NL63 spike peptides, obtained before COVID-19 vaccination. This TCR was recovered from a human donor who had a prior SARS-CoV-2 infection. The chain recombines TRBV3-1 (or the pseudogene TRBV3-2) with TRBJ1-1; D remains ambiguous. CDR3 nucleotides: TGTGCCACCTCGGTCGGGAAGAACACTGAAGCTTTCTTT. This gives the protein CATSVGKNTEAFF.